This TCR beta chain was sequenced during a study of regulatory T cells in long-lasting Graves disease. Study-wide findings and caveats: Persistent disease preferred TRBV28, TRBJ1-2 and TRBJ2-5; new disease, TRBV20-1 and TRBJ2-1.

With respect to this clonotype: Its antigen is unknown.

Arm-PCR with iRepertoire HTBI primers amplified the CDR3 regions for these TCR beta libraries. Each CDR3 protein gets one entry after TCRdb re-called the multiplex PCR reads with MiXCR. This table has 320,000 or so distinct CDR3 sequences, about 20% appearing once. The V gene end was trimmed by 1 base and the J gene end by 8 bases; junction bases not matched to a gene: 11. CDR3 length: 17 amino acids. CDR1 is SEHNR, CDR2 FQNEAQ, per germline (reference sequence). Noted time point: newly diagnosed GD, antithyroid drugs for less than 3 months. PBMC RNA was the source of the TCR library. The sequencing here drew on peripheral blood mononuclear cells (PBMCs), taken at new diagnosis, from a patient treated with antithyroid drugs. The J gene is TRBJ2-1, the V gene TRBV7-9; 10 nucleotides match TRBD2. This clonotype was sampled from a female donor with Graves disease. In nucleotides, the CDR3 is TGTGCCAGCAGCTTAGGGGCCGGGACTAGCGAGTGGGATGAGCAGTTCTTC. Translating gives CASSLGAGTSEWDEQFF.